The 21 T cell receptor beta chains listed next were all sequenced from one sample in a study of blood T cell repertoires in COVID-19. Clones were sequenced by immunoSEQ multiplex PCR, and TCRdb holds only the in-frame ones, with some missing. The repertoire has about 100,000 clones, about 85% of them found once; the top ten carry about 4.2%. Specimen: peripheral blood. Every receptor here comes from a man in his sixties with acute or convalescent COVID-19.

This chain joins TRBV21-1 and TRBJ2-7; the table's D gene call, TRBD1, was not cross checked with the DNA. TRBV21-1 is designated a pseudogene. The CDR3 extends over 14 amino acids. The CDR3 region has the DNA TGTGCCAGCAGCAAATTGGCCACAGGGGTATGGAGGTACTTC. Its translation: CASSKLATGVWRYF.

A note on this clone: One end of the junction varies from germline; a read error may be responsible. The genes are TRBV7-8 and TRBJ2-5; no firm D call. The germline gives CDR1 SGHVS, CDR2 FQNEAQ. The CDR3 spans 12 residues. CDR3 loop: CASSLNQETQYF. In DNA, the CDR3 is TGTGCCAGCAGCTTAAACCAGGAGACCCAGTACTTC.

This chain uses TRBV7-8 with TRBJ2-7; TRBD1 is a possible D gene (5 bases). The V gene lost 1 base and the J gene lost 2 bases, with 12 bases spanning the gap. The CDR3 contains 15 residues. The germline V gene encodes CDR1 SGHVS and CDR2 FQNEAQ. CDR3 sequence: CASSLDLGHTYEQYF. In nucleotides, the CDR3 is TGTGCCAGCAGCTTAGATTTGGGGCATACCTACGAGCAGTACTTC.

The chain carries TRBV11-3 and TRBJ1-4, with 7 nucleotides matching TRBD1. J was trimmed by 4 bases and V by 5 bases; bases with no gene match: 4. Germline V gene lookup returns CDR1 SGHNT and CDR2 YENEEA. The CDR3 loop spans 14 amino acids. CDR3 loop: CASSGRQGNEKLFF. CDR3 in DNA: TGTGCCAGCAGCGGACGACAGGGTAATGAAAAACTGTTTTTT.

This chain links TRBV5-4 with TRBJ2-7; D is perhaps TRBD2 (6 bases). Germline-derived CDR1 and CDR2 are SGHNT and YYREEE (reference sequence). This CDR3 is 16 amino acids long. V lost 5 bases, J lost 2 bases, and 20 bases lay in between. This chain's CDR3 is CASRPRGGGTTYEQYF. CDR3 sequence (DNA): TGTGCCAGCAGACCTCGAGGCGGCGGGACCACCTACGAGCAGTACTTC. The variable domain in full, completed from reference TRBV5-4 and TRBJ2-7, reads ETGVTQSPTHLIKTRGQQVTLRCSSQSGHNTVSWYQQALGQGPQFIFQYYREEENGRGNFPPRFSGLQFPNYSSELNVNALELDDSALYLCASRPRGGGTTYEQYFGPGTRLTVT.

This chain links TRBV10-3 with TRBJ2-7; weak D call: TRBD2 (6 bases). V was cut by 8 bases and J by 2 bases, with 10 bases left in between. Germline lookup yields CDR1 ENHRY and CDR2 SYGVKD. This CDR3 contains 12 residues. The CDR3 spells CAIGGTAYEQYF. The CDR3 nucleotides read TGTGCCATCGGGGGGACTGCCTACGAGCAGTACTTC.

This sequence joins TRBV27 and TRBJ2-7; the D gene is possibly TRBD2 (5 bases). The CDR3 totals 17 residues. Deletions cut 3 bases from V and 1 base from J, with 19 bases between. The germline V gene encodes CDR1 MNHEY and CDR2 SMNVEV (reference sequence). In nucleotides, the CDR3 is TGTGCCAGCAGTTTGGTTCTAGCCGCGCGGGTGTCCTACGAGCAGTACTTC. It yields the protein CASSLVLAARVSYEQYF.

This clone was observed a handful of times. This rearrangement joins TRBV7-2 to TRBJ1-3, with D unclear. The CDR3 runs to 15 residues. V lost 1 base, J lost 0 bases, and 7 bases lay in between. Germline V gene lookup returns CDR1 SGHTA and CDR2 FQGNSA. Written as DNA, the CDR3 is TGTGCCAGCAGCTTAGACTGGGCCTCTGGAAACACCATATATTTT. This encodes CASSLDWASGNTIYF.

This chain links TRBV6-6 with TRBJ2-7; perhaps TRBD1 as D (6 bases). The CDR3 runs 13 residues. The V and J ends lost 6 bases and 4 bases respectively, with 13 bases between them. Germline CDR1 is MNHNY and CDR2 is SVGAGI (reference sequence). DNA of the CDR3: TGTGCCAGCAGCCAGGGGACGGCTTACGAGCAGTACTTC. Translating gives CASSQGTAYEQYF.

This sequence joins TRBV19 and TRBJ1-5, with D possibly matching TRBD1 (6 bases). The CDR3 has 16 amino acids. V lost 1 base, J lost 9 bases, and 19 bases lay in between. Germline CDR1 is LNHDA and CDR2 is SQIVND (reference sequence). The CDR3 DNA follows: TGTGCCAGTAGTATAGGGGTCTCAGGGGCCGTGTTGCCCCAGCATTTT. Translation gives CASSIGVSGAVLPQHF.

There are a few counts of this clone. The chain uses TRBV7-6 and TRBJ2-7; 8 nucleotides agree with TRBD1. Germline CDR1 SGHVS, CDR2 FNYEAQ. The CDR3 sequence is 16 residues long. The V segment lost 4 bases and the J segment 3 bases; nucleotides outside the gene matches: 11. In DNA, the CDR3 is TGTGCCAGCAGCTGGGAAACCGGGACAGGTATCTACGAGCAGTACTTC. Translated: CASSWETGTGIYEQYF.

The V call is TRBV6-5, the J call TRBJ1-2; 7 nucleotides align to TRBD1. Germline V gene data show CDR1 as MNHEY and CDR2 as SVGAGI. This CDR3 is built from 13 residues. V gave up 6 bases and J gave up 4 bases; unmatched junction bases: 5. CDR3 region: CASRQGQIYGYTF. In DNA form, the CDR3 reads TGTGCCAGCAGACAGGGACAGATCTATGGCTACACCTTC.

This clone was detected only once. Here the CDR3 DNA reads TGTGCCAGCAGCCAGGGGGTGGCCTACAATGAGCAGTTCTTC. Residues: CASSQGVAYNEQFF. The chain carries TRBV6-2 or TRBV6-3 and TRBJ2-1, with 7 bases fitting TRBD1. Trimming cost V 6 bases and J 2 bases; bases outside gene matches: 4. Germline V gene sequence: CDR1 MNHEY, CDR2 SVGEGT. The CDR3 contains 14 residues.

V gene TRBV19 combines with J gene TRBJ1-1; possibly TRBD1 for D (5 bases). Between the trimmed V and J ends, which lost 4 bases and 6 bases, there was a span of 9 bases. Germline CDR1 and CDR2: LNHDA and SQIVND (reference sequence). This CDR3 is 12 amino acids long. The CDR3 loop is CASSNGGAEAFF. The CDR3 DNA reads as TGTGCCAGTAGTAACGGGGGGGCTGAAGCTTTCTTT. Looking up the rest from reference TRBV19 and TRBJ1-1 gives the full variable domain: DGGITQSPKYLFRKEGQNVTLSCEQNLNHDAMYWYRQDPGQGLRLIYYSQIVNDFQKGDIAEGYSVSREKKESFPLTVTSAQKNPTAFYLCASSNGGAEAFFGQGTRLTVV.

The CDR3 region is CASSQHEGIGYTF. The CDR3 DNA reads as TGTGCCAGCAGCCAGCATGAGGGAATTGGCTACACCTTC. V usage is TRBV7-6 and J usage is TRBJ1-2; D is unresolved. Trimming removed 5 bases from V and 7 bases from J, with 14 bases in between. There are 13 residues in the CDR3. Germline V CDR1 and CDR2: SGHVS, FNYEAQ.

The chain is built from TRBV6-5 and TRBJ1-5, with 10 bases fitting TRBD1. Losses at the gene ends were 6 bases for V and 2 bases for J; bases not matched to a gene: 4. The germline V gene encodes CDR1 MNHEY and CDR2 SVGAGI. The CDR3 totals 15 residues. The CDR3 DNA is TGTGCCAGCAGACCCGGACAGGGGGGCAATCAGCCCCAGCATTTT. Translating it yields CASRPGQGGNQPQHF.

This clone came up a few times. DNA of the CDR3: TGTGCCAGCAGCTTACCCCCTAGCGACGCGAACACCGGGGAGCTGTTTTTT. Protein product: CASSLPPSDANTGELFF. The chain uses TRBV7-8 and TRBJ2-2; D is possibly TRBD2 (6 bases). The CDR3 is 17 residues long. Trimming stripped 2 bases from V and 0 bases from J, with 13 bases between. The germline gives CDR1 SGHVS, CDR2 FQNEAQ.

The rearrangement joins TRBV10-3 to TRBJ1-5; 7 positions agree with TRBD1. The germline gives CDR1 ENHRY, CDR2 SYGVKD. V was clipped by 10 bases and J by 0 bases; unmatched bases: 9. The CDR3 runs 15 residues. CDR3 amino acids: CASTRDSNSNQPQHF. The CDR3 nucleotides are TGTGCCAGCACCAGGGACAGCAATAGCAATCAGCCCCAGCATTTT.

The CDR3, as DNA: TGCGCCAGCAGCTTGGCAGGGGATGTCTATGGCTACACCTTC. The encoded protein is CASSLAGDVYGYTF. V usage is TRBV5-1 and J usage is TRBJ1-2; tentative D call: TRBD1 (6 bases). V gave up 0 bases and J gave up 4 bases, with 10 bases separating them. From germline, CDR1 is SGHRS and CDR2 YFSETQ. The CDR3 runs 14 residues.

The gene calls are TRBV5-1 and TRBJ2-5, with TRBD2 matching 12 bases. This CDR3 has 16 amino acids. In germline, CDR1 is SGHRS, CDR2 YFSETQ. V gave up 4 bases and J gave up 3 bases; unmatched junction bases: 7. The CDR3 DNA reads as TGCGCCAGCAGCCTAGGACTAGCGGGATTCAAAGAGACCCAGTACTTC. Residues: CASSLGLAGFKETQYF.

This clone came up once. The V call is TRBV19, the J call TRBJ2-2, with 8 nucleotides matching TRBD1. CDR1 and CDR2 (germline): LNHDA, SQIVND (reference sequence). The CDR3 is 15 residues long. V gave up 2 bases and J gave up 5 bases; unmatched junction bases: 4. CDR3 amino acids: CASSIRQGRTGELFF. Here the CDR3 DNA reads TGTGCCAGTAGTATACGACAGGGGAGGACCGGGGAGCTGTTTTTT.